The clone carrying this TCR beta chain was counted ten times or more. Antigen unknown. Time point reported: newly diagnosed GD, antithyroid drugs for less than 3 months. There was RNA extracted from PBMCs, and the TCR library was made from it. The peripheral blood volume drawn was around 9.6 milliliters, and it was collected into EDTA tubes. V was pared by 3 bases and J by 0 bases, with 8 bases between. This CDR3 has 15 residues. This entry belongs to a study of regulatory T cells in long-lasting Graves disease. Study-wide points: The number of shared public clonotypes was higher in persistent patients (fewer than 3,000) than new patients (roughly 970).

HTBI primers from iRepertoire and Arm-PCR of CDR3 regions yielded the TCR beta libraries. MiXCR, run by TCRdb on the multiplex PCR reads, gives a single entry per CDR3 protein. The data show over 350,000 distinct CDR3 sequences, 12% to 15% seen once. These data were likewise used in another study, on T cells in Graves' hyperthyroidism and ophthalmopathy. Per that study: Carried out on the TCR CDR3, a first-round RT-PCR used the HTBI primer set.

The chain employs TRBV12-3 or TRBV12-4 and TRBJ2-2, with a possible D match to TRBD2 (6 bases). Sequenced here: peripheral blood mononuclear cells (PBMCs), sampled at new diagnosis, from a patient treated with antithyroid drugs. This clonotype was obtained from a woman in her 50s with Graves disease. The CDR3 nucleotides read TGTGCCAGCAGTTTTGGAGGGACGAACACCGGGGAGCTGTTTTTT. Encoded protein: CASSFGGTNTGELFF.